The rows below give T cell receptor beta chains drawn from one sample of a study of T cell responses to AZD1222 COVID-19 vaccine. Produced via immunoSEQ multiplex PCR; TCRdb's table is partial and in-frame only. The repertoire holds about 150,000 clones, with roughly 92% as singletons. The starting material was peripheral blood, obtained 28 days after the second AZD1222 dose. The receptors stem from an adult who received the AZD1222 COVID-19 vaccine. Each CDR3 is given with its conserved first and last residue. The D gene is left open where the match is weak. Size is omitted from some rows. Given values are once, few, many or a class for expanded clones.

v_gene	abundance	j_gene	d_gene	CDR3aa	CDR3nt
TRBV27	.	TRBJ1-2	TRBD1	CASSLNWGTVGYGYTF	TGTGCCAGCAGTTTAAACTGGGGGACAGTGGGCTATGGCTACACCTTC
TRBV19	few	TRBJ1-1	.	CASSIQGNRPPFF	TGTGCCAGTAGTATACAAGGGAACCGGCCCCCTTTCTTT
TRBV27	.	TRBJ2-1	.	CASMGGWRGRDEQFF	TGTGCCAGCATGGGTGGGTGGAGGGGGCGCGATGAGCAGTTCTTC
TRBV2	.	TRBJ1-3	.	CASSPLTPPGNTIYF	TGTGCCAGCAGCCCATTGACGCCGCCTGGAAACACCATATATTTT
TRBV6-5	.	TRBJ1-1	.	CASSYTADTEAFF	TGTGCCAGCAGCTACACGGCGGACACTGAAGCTTTCTTT
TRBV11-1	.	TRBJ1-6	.	CASSLDRDNSALHF	TGTGCCAGCAGCTTAGACCGAGATAATTCAGCCCTCCACTTT
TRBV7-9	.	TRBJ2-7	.	CASSPWDGDYEQYF	TGTGCCAGCAGCCCCTGGGACGGGGACTACGAGCAGTACTTC
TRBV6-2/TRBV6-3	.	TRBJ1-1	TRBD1	CASSYSTTGSSGGRTEAFF	TGTGCCAGCAGTTACTCAACGACAGGGTCCAGCGGGGGGAGGACTGAAGCTTTCTTT
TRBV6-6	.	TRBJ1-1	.	CASSYSVGKNTEAFF	TGTGCCAGCAGTTACTCAGTTGGGAAGAACACTGAAGCTTTCTTT
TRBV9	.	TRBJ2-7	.	CASSVGSGHSYEQYF	TGTGCCAGCAGCGTAGGGTCCGGACACTCCTACGAGCAGTACTTC
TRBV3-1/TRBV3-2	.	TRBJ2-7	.	CASSGNVQRYEQYF	TGTGCCAGCAGCGGGAATGTTCAGCGGTACGAGCAGTACTTC
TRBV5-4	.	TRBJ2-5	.	CASSFGQLKETQYF	TGTGCCAGCAGCTTTGGACAGTTAAAAGAGACCCAGTACTTC
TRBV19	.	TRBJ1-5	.	CASNADRDQPQHF	TGTGCCAGTAATGCGGATAGGGATCAGCCCCAGCATTTT
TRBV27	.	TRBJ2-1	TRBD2	CASSFIAGVESHEQFF	TGTGCCAGCAGTTTCATCGCGGGAGTCGAGTCGCATGAGCAGTTCTTC
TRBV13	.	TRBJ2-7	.	CASSDNYEQYF	TGTGCCAGCAGCGACAACTACGAGCAGTACTTC
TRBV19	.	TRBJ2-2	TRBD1	CASSILQGAGELFF	TGTGCCAGTAGTATATTACAGGGGGCCGGGGAGCTGTTTTTT
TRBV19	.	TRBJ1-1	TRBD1	CASSSPPTGRGTEAFF	TGTGCCAGTAGTAGCCCTCCGACAGGGAGAGGAACTGAAGCTTTCTTT
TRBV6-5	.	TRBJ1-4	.	CASSYGLYGEKLFF	TGTGCCAGCAGTTACGGGCTCTACGGTGAAAAACTGTTTTTT
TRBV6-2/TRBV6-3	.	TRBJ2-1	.	CASSYSGPGRYNEQFF	TGTGCCAGCAGTTATAGTGGGCCAGGGAGGTACAATGAGCAGTTCTTC
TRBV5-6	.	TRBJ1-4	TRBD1	CASSSGQGAGEKLFF	TGTGCCAGCAGCTCTGGACAGGGTGCTGGTGAAAAACTGTTTTTT
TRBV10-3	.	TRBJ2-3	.	CAISERGPSTDTQYF	TGTGCCATCAGTGAACGGGGGCCAAGCACAGATACGCAGTATTTT
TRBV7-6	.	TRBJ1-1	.	CASIRPQGRDTEAFF	TGTGCCAGCATCCGTCCCCAGGGGAGGGACACTGAAGCTTTCTTT
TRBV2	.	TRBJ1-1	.	CASRASDLEAFF	TGTGCCAGTAGGGCCAGCGACCTTGAAGCTTTCTTT
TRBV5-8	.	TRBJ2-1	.	CASSRPFYNEQFF	TGTGCCAGCAGCCGACCGTTTTACAATGAGCAGTTCTTC
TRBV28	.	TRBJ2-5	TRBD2	CASSETSGRAPQETQYF	TGTGCCAGCAGTGAGACTAGCGGGAGGGCCCCCCAAGAGACCCAGTACTTC
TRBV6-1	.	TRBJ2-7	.	CASSEAGDGSYEQYF	TGTGCCAGCAGTGAAGCCGGGGACGGCTCCTACGAGCAGTACTTC
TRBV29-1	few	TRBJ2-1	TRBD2	CSVEAGGPKNEQFF	TGCAGCGTAGAAGCGGGAGGGCCGAAAAATGAGCAGTTCTTC
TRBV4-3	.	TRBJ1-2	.	CASSQDPRDGGYTF	TGCGCCAGCAGCCAAGACCCCCGAGACGGCGGCTACACCTTC
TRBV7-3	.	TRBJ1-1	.	CASSFGSGANTEAFF	TGTGCCAGCAGCTTTGGGTCAGGCGCTAATACTGAAGCTTTCTTT
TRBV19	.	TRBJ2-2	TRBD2	CASSPGGGTGELFF	TGTGCCAGTAGCCCGGGGGGGGGCACCGGGGAGCTGTTTTTT
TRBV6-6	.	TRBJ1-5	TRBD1	CASSYGGDRQPQHF	TGTGCCAGCAGTTATGGGGGGGACAGGCAGCCCCAGCATTTT
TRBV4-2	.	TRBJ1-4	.	CASSSSPGSTNEKLFF	TGTGCCAGCAGTTCGAGTCCGGGTTCGACTAATGAAAAACTGTTTTTT
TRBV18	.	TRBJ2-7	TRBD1	CASSPGQVTYEQYF	TGTGCCAGCTCACCCGGACAGGTTACCTACGAGCAGTACTTC
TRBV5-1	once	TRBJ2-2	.	CASSLSLAGELFF	TGCGCCAGCAGCTTGTCGTTGGCCGGGGAGCTGTTTTTT
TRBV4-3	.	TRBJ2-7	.	CASSESLWGAGDEQYF	TGCGCCAGCAGCGAAAGCCTCTGGGGCGCAGGGGACGAGCAGTACTTC
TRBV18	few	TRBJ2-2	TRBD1	CASSLGQGDTGELFF	TGTGCCAGCTCACTGGGACAGGGGGACACCGGGGAGCTGTTTTTT
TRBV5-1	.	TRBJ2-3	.	CASTEEGHGTQYF	TGCGCCAGCACCGAGGAGGGACACGGGACGCAGTATTTT
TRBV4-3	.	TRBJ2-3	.	CASSQDYRGTDTQYF	TGCGCCAGCAGCCAAGATTATAGAGGCACAGATACGCAGTATTTT
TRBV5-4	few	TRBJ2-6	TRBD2	CASSPGGGDWAGANVLTF	TGTGCCAGCAGCCCCGGCGGGGGAGATTGGGCTGGGGCCAACGTCCTGACTTTC
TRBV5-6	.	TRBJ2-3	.	CASSFIEGVTDTQYF	TGTGCCAGCAGCTTTATTGAAGGGGTCACAGATACGCAGTATTTT
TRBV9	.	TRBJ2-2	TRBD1	CASSVVQGANTGELFF	TGTGCCAGCAGCGTAGTACAGGGGGCAAACACCGGGGAGCTGTTTTTT
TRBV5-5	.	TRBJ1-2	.	CASSLVWGDGYGYTF	TGTGCCAGCAGCTTGGTCTGGGGCGACGGCTATGGCTACACCTTC
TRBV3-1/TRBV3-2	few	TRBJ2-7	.	CASSRWSYEQYF	TGTGCCAGCAGCCGATGGTCCTACGAGCAGTACTTC
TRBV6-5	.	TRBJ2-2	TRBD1	CASRRDRGWTGELFF	TGTGCCAGCAGGAGGGACAGGGGATGGACCGGGGAGCTGTTTTTT
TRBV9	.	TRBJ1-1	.	CASSQTGTEAFF	TGTGCCAGCAGCCAGACAGGCACTGAAGCTTTCTTT
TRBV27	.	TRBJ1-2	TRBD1	CASSFLGDSYGYTF	TGTGCCAGCAGTTTCTTGGGGGACAGCTATGGCTACACCTTC
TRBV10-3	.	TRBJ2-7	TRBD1	CAISDSGQGRPYEQYF	TGTGCCATCAGTGACTCCGGACAGGGGAGGCCTTACGAGCAGTACTTC
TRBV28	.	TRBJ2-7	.	CASNSVGLASYEQYF	TGTGCCAGCAACTCTGTGGGGCTAGCGTCCTACGAGCAGTACTTC
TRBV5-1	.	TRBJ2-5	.	CASSLGGFLVQETQYF	TGCGCCAGCAGCTTGGGTGGGTTTTTGGTGCAAGAGACCCAGTACTTC
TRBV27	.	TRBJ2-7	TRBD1	CASSWDRSTYEQYF	TGTGCCAGCAGTTGGGACAGGAGTACCTACGAGCAGTACTTC
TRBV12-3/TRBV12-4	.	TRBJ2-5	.	CASSPRVLETQYF	TGTGCCAGCAGCCCCAGGGTTTTAGAGACCCAGTACTTC
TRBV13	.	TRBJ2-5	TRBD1	CASSPHRDRDWETQYF	TGTGCCAGCAGCCCCCACAGGGACAGGGATTGGGAGACCCAGTACTTC
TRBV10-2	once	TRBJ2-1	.	CASSESTDEQFF	TGCGCCAGCAGTGAGTCGACGGATGAGCAGTTCTTC
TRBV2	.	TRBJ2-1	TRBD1	CASRGTGGNEQFF	TGTGCCAGCAGGGGGACAGGGGGGAATGAGCAGTTCTTC
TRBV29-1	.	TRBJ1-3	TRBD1	CSVEPGGSGNTIYF	TGCAGCGTTGAACCAGGGGGCTCTGGAAACACCATATATTTT
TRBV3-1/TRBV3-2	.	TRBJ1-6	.	CASSHKTGGSPLHF	TGTGCCAGCAGCCATAAAACCGGGGGTTCGCCCCTCCACTTT
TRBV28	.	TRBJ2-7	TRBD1	CASSLPQTGAYEQYF	TGTGCCAGCAGTTTACCGCAGACAGGGGCCTACGAGCAGTACTTC
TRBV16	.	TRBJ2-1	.	CASSQSSHESTKQYYNEQFF	TGTGCCAGCAGCCAATCGAGCCACGAGTCAACGAAACAATACTACAATGAGCAGTTCTTC
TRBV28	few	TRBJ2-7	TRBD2	CASSLPGRGYEQYF	TGTGCCAGCAGTTTACCGGGGAGGGGCTACGAGCAGTACTTC